The 21 T cell receptor beta chains below come from one sample, sequenced in a study of T cell changes during pregnancy in multiple sclerosis. Libraries were prepared by immunoSEQ multiplex PCR; TCRdb keeps only in-frame clonotypes and omits some of them. The table shows tens of thousands of clones, with approximately 91% occurring only once. Sequenced here: peripheral blood, sampled in the third trimester of pregnancy. The receptors come from a female donor with multiple sclerosis, enrolled in a pregnancy study.

V and J are TRBV23-1 and TRBJ1-4, with 9 positions matching TRBD1. TRBV23-1 is an ORF; its function is uncertain. V lost 2 bases, J lost 8 bases, and 12 bases stayed unmatched. The CDR3 has 17 amino acids. The CDR3 nucleotides read TGCGCCAGCAGTCAACGGGAAACCGGGACAGGGCGCGAAAAACTGTTTTTT. It is translated as CASSQRETGTGREKLFF.

J is TRBJ1-4 and V is TRBV5-1; D gene uncertain. Trimming removed 6 bases from V and 3 bases from J, with 9 bases in between. The germline V gene encodes CDR1 SGHRS and CDR2 YFSETQ. The CDR3 contains 13 residues. The CDR3 loop reads CASTSAPNEKLFF. In nucleotides, the CDR3 is TGCGCCAGCACGAGCGCACCTAATGAAAAACTGTTTTTT.

This chain links TRBV15 with TRBJ2-2, with 8 bases fitting TRBD1. This CDR3 has 14 residues. Trimming took 6 bases from V and 5 from J; bases not matched to a gene: 5. Germline CDR1 reads LNHNV; CDR2 reads YYDKDF (reference sequence). The CDR3 DNA is TGTGCCACCAGTGGACAGGGACGGACCGGGGAGCTGTTTTTT. It yields the protein CATSGQGRTGELFF. The full variable domain, in which reference TRBV15 and TRBJ2-2 provide the parts outside the CDR3, is DAMVIQNPRYQVTQFGKPVTLSCSQTLNHNVMYWYQQKSSQAPKLLFHYYDKDFNNEADTPDNFQSRRPNTSFCFLDIRSPGLGDTAMYLCATSGQGRTGELFFGEGSRLTVL.

The count of this clone is one. The CDR3 is CASSLWSGGPEKLFF. In DNA, the CDR3 is TGCGCCAGCAGCTTGTGGTCGGGGGGCCCTGAAAAACTGTTTTTT. The V and J genes are TRBV5-1 and TRBJ1-4, with TRBD1 as a possible D gene (6 bases). The V end was cut by 1 base, the J end by 7 bases, with 14 bases between. Germline V CDR1 and CDR2: SGHRS, YFSETQ. CDR3 length: 15 amino acids.

This CDR3 reads CASSFSGLAGGGEQFF. CDR3 DNA: TGTGCCAGCAGCTTCTCGGGACTAGCGGGGGGGGGTGAGCAGTTCTTC. The chain carries TRBV5-4 and TRBJ2-1, with TRBD2 matching 16 bases. Germline CDR1 is SGHNT and CDR2 is YYREEE (reference sequence). The V segment lost 2 bases and the J segment 9 bases; nucleotides outside the gene matches: 5. The CDR3 has 16 residues.

The chain employs TRBV28 and TRBJ1-4, with D hard to call. This CDR3 contains 18 residues. Trimming left V 5 bases short and J 4 bases short, with 23 bases between. The germline V gene has CDR1 MDHEN and CDR2 SYDVKM. The CDR3 region has the DNA TGTGCCAGCAGTCCCCGCGGCTTTGAGGCCCCTCGTAATGAAAAACTGTTTTTT. It codes for CASSPRGFEAPRNEKLFF.

There are a few counts of this clone. V gene TRBV15 combines with J gene TRBJ1-2, with TRBD1 identical over 8 bases. There are 15 residues in the CDR3. With 0 bases clipped from V and 4 bases from J, the junction kept 4 bases outside the gene matches. Germline CDR1 and CDR2: LNHNV and YYDKDF (reference sequence). The CDR3 spells CATSRDTGGPYGYTF. CDR3 coding DNA: TGTGCCACCAGCAGAGACACAGGGGGTCCCTATGGCTACACCTTC.

The DNA of the CDR3 is TGTGCCAGCAGCTTAATAGGGGCGCAAGACAGAGCCGTCGGCTACACCTTC. Protein: CASSLIGAQDRAVGYTF. This chain links TRBV7-3 with TRBJ1-2, with D perhaps TRBD1 (5 bases). CDR1 SGHTA and CDR2 FQGTGA come from the germline V gene. V lost 1 base to trimming and J lost 8 bases, with 23 bases between them. This CDR3 is 17 amino acids long.

This chain links TRBV19 with TRBJ2-5; tentative D call: TRBD2 (5 bases). Per germline, CDR1 LNHDA and CDR2 SQIVND (reference sequence). V dropped 2 bases and J dropped 7 bases, with 5 bases sitting between them. CDR3 size: 11 residues. CDR3 sequence (DNA): TGTGCCAGTAGTATACGGGGGACCCAGTACTTC. Translating it yields CASSIRGTQYF.

The rearrangement links TRBV6-1 to TRBJ2-7; unclear D gene. V was shortened by 6 bases and J by 2 bases, with 8 bases between the two germline ends. The CDR3 is 12 residues long. Germline V gene lookup returns CDR1 MNHNS and CDR2 SASEGT. The CDR3 DNA reads as TGTGCCAGCAGGGTGGAGACCTACGAGCAGTACTTC. It translates to CASRVETYEQYF.

V is TRBV5-1 and J is TRBJ2-5, with D uncertain. This CDR3 has 11 residues. With 7 bases removed from V and 3 bases from J, the gap between germline ends came to 7 bases. Per germline, CDR1 SGHRS and CDR2 YFSETQ. The CDR3 nucleotides are TGCGCCAGCGCGGCCGAAGAGACCCAGTACTTC. As protein: CASAAEETQYF.

The V gene is TRBV10-3, the J gene TRBJ1-1; D not certain. Germline-derived CDR1 and CDR2 are ENHRY and SYGVKD. The CDR3 has 14 residues. Trimming took 2 bases from V and 2 from J, leaving 9 bases between them. CDR3 DNA: TGTGCCATCAGTGAGCCAGGTTTCAACACTGAAGCTTTCTTT. Protein product: CAISEPGFNTEAFF.

J is TRBJ2-3 and V is TRBV29-1, with a possible D match to TRBD2 (6 bases). The CDR3 runs to 12 residues. With 7 bases removed from V and 1 base from J, the gap between germline ends came to 9 bases. From germline, CDR1 is SQVTM and CDR2 ANQGSEA. CDR3 residues: CSATGGTDTQYF. CDR3 sequence (DNA): TGCAGCGCCACGGGGGGCACAGATACGCAGTATTTT.

V and J are TRBV27 and TRBJ2-2, with a possible D match to TRBD2 (6 bases). CDR1 MNHEY and CDR2 SMNVEV come from the germline V gene (reference sequence). Trimming took off 6 bases at V and 0 bases at J, with 11 bases between the two ends. The CDR3 runs 15 residues. The CDR3 coding sequence is TGTGCCAGCAGGACCGGGACTGCGAACACCGGGGAGCTGTTTTTT. Its protein product is CASRTGTANTGELFF.

This chain uses TRBV18 with TRBJ1-2, with D possibly being TRBD1 (5 bases). The CDR3 runs 13 residues. V was clipped by 3 bases and J by 6 bases, with 11 bases between them. Germline-derived CDR1 and CDR2 are KGHSH and LQKENI. DNA for the CDR3: TGTGCCAGCTCACCCAGGGAATCCGATGGCTACACCTTC. This sequence encodes CASSPRESDGYTF.

The rearrangement links TRBV28 to TRBJ2-7; 10 positions match TRBD2. The ends lost 2 bases at V and 1 base at J; junction bases unmatched: 8. The CDR3 is 17 residues long. Germline CDR1 reads MDHEN; CDR2 reads SYDVKM. CDR3 residues: CASSLIPLAGASYEQYF. CDR3 bases: TGTGCCAGCAGTTTAATCCCCCTAGCGGGGGCTTCCTACGAGCAGTACTTC.

The chain has TRBV11-3 and TRBJ1-1; perhaps TRBD1 as D (6 bases). Germline CDR1 reads SGHNT; CDR2 reads YENEEA. Trimming removed 5 bases from V and 6 bases from J, with 22 bases in between. CDR3 length: 16 residues. CDR3 in amino acids: CASSPTGKLPRAEAFF. In DNA, the CDR3 is TGTGCCAGCAGCCCAACAGGGAAGCTGCCTCGGGCTGAAGCTTTCTTT.

The gene calls are TRBV2 and TRBJ2-3, with TRBD1 matching over 8 bases. This CDR3 has 14 residues. Germline CDR1 reads SNHLY; CDR2 reads FYNNEI. J was trimmed by 6 bases and V by 7 bases; bases with no gene match: 9. In nucleotides, the CDR3 is TGTGCCAGCAAGGATACAGGGGGGTCGGATACGCAGTATTTT. It encodes CASKDTGGSDTQYF.

The V call is TRBV7-9, the J call TRBJ2-3; 8 bases align to TRBD2. This CDR3 has 16 residues. With 3 bases clipped from V and 2 bases from J, the junction kept 7 bases outside the gene matches. In germline, CDR1 is SEHNR, CDR2 FQNEAQ (reference sequence). CDR3 sequence reads: CASSLLAGSPTDTQYF. CDR3 nucleotides: TGTGCCAGCAGCTTGTTAGCGGGGTCTCCCACAGATACGCAGTATTTT.

The rearrangement uses TRBV7-8 and TRBJ2-1, with 8 bases that match TRBD2. CDR3 length: 18 amino acids. Germline CDR1 is SGHVS and CDR2 is FQNEAQ. Germline trimming cut 3 bases from V and 0 bases from J; bases unmatched to any gene: 10. CDR3 residues: CASSLHPGGDHSYNEQFF. CDR3 nucleotide sequence: TGTGCCAGCAGCTTGCACCCGGGAGGGGACCACTCCTACAATGAGCAGTTCTTC. The full variable domain, its missing parts supplied by reference TRBV7-8 and TRBJ2-1, is GAGVSQSPRYKVAKRGQDVALRCDPISGHVSLFWYQQALGQGPEFLTYFQNEAQLDKSGLPSDRFFAERPEGSVSTLKIQRTQQEDSAVYLCASSLHPGGDHSYNEQFFGPGTRLTVL.

The rearrangement links TRBV2 to TRBJ1-2; TRBD1 matches 8 bases. The junction had 11 bases not matched to a gene; V was cut back by 9 bases and J by 5 bases. The germline gives CDR1 SNHLY, CDR2 FYNNEI. The length of the CDR3 is 14 residues. The CDR3 DNA reads TGTGCCAGAGAAACTCCGGGACAGGTATATGGCTACACCTTC. Amino acid sequence: CARETPGQVYGYTF.